The sequence of this T cell receptor (beta chain) was determined in a study of neurological immune-mediated disorders. Study outcomes and limitations: CDR3 amino acid sequences of expanded clones were not shared across subjects, a result suggesting private repertoires in all groups.

This clonotype occurred many times. The antigen is undetermined. V was clipped by 8 bases and J by 0 bases; unmatched bases: 9. The CDR3 is 15 amino acids. The germline V gene encodes CDR1 MNHEY and CDR2 SMNVEV (reference sequence). The sample's time point: longitudinal time-point 1 (baseline). Healthy controls comprised blood bank volunteers in Maryland, USA. cDNA was made by 5'RACE with 10-nucleotide random UMIs. Every sequencing run drew on 15-18 subjects and yielded over 160 million TCR-beta sequences. TCRdb re-called the 5' RACE reads through MiXCR, storing one row per CDR3 protein. The sample carries around 76,000 distinct CDR3 sequences, roughly 10% recorded once.

Sequences were obtained from PBMCs. The J gene is TRBJ1-1, the V gene TRBV27, with 7 bases matching TRBD1. This clonotype was sampled from a man between 25 and 39 years old in good health. CDR3 bases: TGTGCCAGCGCCAGGACAGGCTTAATGAACACTGAAGCTTTCTTT. Translation gives CASARTGLMNTEAFF.